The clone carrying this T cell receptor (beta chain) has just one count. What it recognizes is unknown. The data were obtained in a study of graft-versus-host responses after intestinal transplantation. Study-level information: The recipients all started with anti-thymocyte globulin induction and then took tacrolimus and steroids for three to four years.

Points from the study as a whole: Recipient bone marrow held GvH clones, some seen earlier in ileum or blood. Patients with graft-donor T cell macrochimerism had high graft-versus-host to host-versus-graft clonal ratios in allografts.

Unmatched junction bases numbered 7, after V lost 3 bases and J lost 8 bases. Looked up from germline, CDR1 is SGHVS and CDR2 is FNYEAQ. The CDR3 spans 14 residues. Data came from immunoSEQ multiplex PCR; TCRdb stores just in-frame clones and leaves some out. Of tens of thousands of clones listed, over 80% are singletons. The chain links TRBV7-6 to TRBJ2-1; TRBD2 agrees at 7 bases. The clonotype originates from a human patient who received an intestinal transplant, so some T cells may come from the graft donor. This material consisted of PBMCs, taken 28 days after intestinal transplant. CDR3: CASSFLAVEDEQFF. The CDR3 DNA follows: TGTGCCAGCAGCTTCCTAGCGGTAGAAGATGAGCAGTTCTTC.